A selection of T cell receptor beta chains follows, all from one sample in a study of T cell changes during pregnancy in multiple sclerosis. The table came from immunoSEQ multiplex PCR; TCRdb's copy has only in-frame clones and leaves some out. The repertoire holds about 120,000 clones, 80% to 95% seen once, with approximately 5.8% in the top ten. Source: peripheral blood, taken before pregnancy. Source of these receptors: a female donor with multiple sclerosis, enrolled in a pregnancy study. Each CDR3 is given without its conserved first and last residue.

V,J,CDR3
TRBV5-1,TRBJ1-2,ASSLGQGVGGYT
TRBV4-2,TRBJ2-3,ASSQDPTSETDTQY
TRBV19,TRBJ1-1,ASSPSGDRGGSEAF
TRBV18,TRBJ2-7,ASSPGGTGSYEQY
TRBV28,TRBJ2-7,ASRFQTSVPYEQY
TRBV30,TRBJ1-5,AWSVGGASNQPQH
TRBV7-8,TRBJ1-4,ASSLRNRRRSNEKLF
TRBV27,TRBJ1-3,ASSLSWTGGLRNTIY
TRBV6-5,TRBJ2-1,ASRKGGGRDEQF
TRBV6-1,TRBJ1-1,ASSVQGSNTEAF
TRBV19,TRBJ1-4,ASSPNSGGDVKLF
TRBV5-4,TRBJ2-3,ASRPRYSSTDTQY
TRBV7-6,TRBJ2-7,ASSLGLAGGRHEQY
TRBV7-2,TRBJ2-7,ASSNPAGGPNQQY
TRBV11-2,TRBJ1-4,ASSSGQGSLPTNEKLF
TRBV6-1,TRBJ2-6,ASSEGIAGGPGANVLT
TRBV27,TRBJ2-1,ASSLLGLAGNNEQF